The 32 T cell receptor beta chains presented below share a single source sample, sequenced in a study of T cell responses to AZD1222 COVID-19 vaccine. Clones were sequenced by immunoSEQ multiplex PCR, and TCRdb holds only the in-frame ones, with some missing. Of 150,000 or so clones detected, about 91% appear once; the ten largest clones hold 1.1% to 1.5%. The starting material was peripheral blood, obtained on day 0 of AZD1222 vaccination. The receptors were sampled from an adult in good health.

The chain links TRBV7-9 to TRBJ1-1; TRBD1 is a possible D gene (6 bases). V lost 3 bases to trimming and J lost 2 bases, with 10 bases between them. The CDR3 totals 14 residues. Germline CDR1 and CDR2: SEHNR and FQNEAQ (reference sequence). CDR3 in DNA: TGTGCCAGCAGCTTCGGGACACATAACACTGAAGCTTTCTTT. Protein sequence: CASSFGTHNTEAFF.

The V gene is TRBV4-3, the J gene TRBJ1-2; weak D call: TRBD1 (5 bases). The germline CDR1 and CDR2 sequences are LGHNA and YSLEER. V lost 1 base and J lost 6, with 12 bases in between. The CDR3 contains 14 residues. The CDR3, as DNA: TGCGCCAGCAGCCAAGGGCTAGGGGTAGATGGCTACACCTTC. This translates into CASSQGLGVDGYTF.

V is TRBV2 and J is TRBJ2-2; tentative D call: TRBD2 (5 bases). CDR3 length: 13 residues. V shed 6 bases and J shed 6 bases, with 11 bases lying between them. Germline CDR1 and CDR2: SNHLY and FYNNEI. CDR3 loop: CASSHRRAGELFF. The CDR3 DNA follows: TGTGCCAGCAGCCACCGGCGGGCCGGGGAGCTGTTTTTT.

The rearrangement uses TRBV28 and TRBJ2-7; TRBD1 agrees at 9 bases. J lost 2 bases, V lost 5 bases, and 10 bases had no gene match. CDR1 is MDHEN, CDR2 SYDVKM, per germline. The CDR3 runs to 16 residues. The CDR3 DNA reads TGTGCCAGCAGTACGTTCCCGGGACAGGGCACCTACGAGCAGTACTTC. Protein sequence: CASSTFPGQGTYEQYF.

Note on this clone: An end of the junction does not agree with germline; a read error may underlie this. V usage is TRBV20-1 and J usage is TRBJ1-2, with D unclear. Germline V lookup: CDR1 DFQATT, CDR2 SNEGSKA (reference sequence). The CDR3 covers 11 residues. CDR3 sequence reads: CSARWNSGYTF. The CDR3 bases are TGCAGTGCCAGGTGGAACTCTGGCTACACCTTC.

CDR3 loop: CAISVLDNEQFF. The DNA of the CDR3 is TGTGCCATCAGTGTTCTGGACAATGAGCAGTTCTTC. This chain joins TRBV10-3 and TRBJ2-1; D uncertain. The CDR3 contains 12 residues. Looked up from germline, CDR1 is ENHRY and CDR2 is SYGVKD. Trimming pared 4 bases from V and 5 bases from J, leaving 6 bases between.

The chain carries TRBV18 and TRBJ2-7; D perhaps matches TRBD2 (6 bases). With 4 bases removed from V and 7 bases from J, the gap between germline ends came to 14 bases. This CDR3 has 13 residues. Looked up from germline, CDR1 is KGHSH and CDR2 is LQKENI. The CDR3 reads CASSRNDGGEQYF. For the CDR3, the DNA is TGTGCCAGCTCACGGAACGACGGGGGTGAGCAGTACTTC. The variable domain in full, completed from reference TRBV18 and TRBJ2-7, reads NAGVMQNPRHLVRRRGQEARLRCSPMKGHSHVYWYRQLPEEGLKFMVYLQKENIIDESGMPKERFSAEFPKEGPSILRIQQVVRGDSAAYFCASSRNDGGEQYFGPGTRLTVT.

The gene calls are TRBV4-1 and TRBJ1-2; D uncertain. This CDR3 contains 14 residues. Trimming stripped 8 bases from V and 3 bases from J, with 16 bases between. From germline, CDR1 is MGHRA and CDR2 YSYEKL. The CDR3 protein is CASRLSNADYGYTF. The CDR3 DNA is TGCGCCAGCCGACTATCAAACGCGGACTATGGCTACACCTTC.

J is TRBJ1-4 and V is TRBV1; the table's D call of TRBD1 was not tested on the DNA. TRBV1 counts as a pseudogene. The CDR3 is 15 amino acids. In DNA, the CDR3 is TGCACCAGCAGCCAAGTATCCAGGGGGCATGAAAAACTGTTTTTT. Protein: CTSSQVSRGHEKLFF.

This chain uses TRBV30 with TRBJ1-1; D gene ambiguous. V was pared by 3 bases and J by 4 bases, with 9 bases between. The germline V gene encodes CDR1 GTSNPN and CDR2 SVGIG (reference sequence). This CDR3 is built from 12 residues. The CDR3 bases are TGTGCCTGGAGCTTGGGAGGCACTGAAGCTTTCTTT. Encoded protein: CAWSLGGTEAFF.

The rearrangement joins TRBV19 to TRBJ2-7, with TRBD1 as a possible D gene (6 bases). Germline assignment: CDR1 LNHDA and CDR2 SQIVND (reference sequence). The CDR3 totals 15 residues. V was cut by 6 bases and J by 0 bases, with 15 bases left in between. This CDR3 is CASSPDSRISYEQYF. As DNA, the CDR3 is TGTGCCAGTAGCCCGGACAGCCGGATCTCCTACGAGCAGTACTTC.

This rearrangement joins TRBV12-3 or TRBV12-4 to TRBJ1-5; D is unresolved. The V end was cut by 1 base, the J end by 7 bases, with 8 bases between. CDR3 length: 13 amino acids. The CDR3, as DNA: TGTGCCAGCAGTTTAGAGTTGGGGCAGCCCCAGCATTTT. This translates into CASSLELGQPQHF.

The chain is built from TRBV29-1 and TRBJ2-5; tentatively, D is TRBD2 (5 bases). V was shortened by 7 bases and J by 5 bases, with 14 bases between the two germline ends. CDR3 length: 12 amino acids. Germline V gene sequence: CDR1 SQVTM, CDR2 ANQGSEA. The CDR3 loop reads CSGGAGDETQYF. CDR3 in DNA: TGCAGCGGGGGAGCTGGGGATGAGACCCAGTACTTC.

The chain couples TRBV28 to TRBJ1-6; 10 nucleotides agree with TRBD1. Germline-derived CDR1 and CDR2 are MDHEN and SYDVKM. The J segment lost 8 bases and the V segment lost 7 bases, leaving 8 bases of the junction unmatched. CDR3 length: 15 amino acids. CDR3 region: CASKIPGTGDSPLHF. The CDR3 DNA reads TGTGCCAGCAAGATCCCCGGGACAGGGGATTCACCCCTCCACTTT.

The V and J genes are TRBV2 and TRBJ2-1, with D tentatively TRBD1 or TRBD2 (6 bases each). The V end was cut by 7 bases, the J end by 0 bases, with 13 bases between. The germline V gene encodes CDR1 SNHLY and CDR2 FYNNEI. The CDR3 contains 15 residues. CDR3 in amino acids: CASTEGGLSYNEQFF. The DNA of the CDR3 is TGTGCCAGCACCGAGGGGGGACTCTCCTACAATGAGCAGTTCTTC.

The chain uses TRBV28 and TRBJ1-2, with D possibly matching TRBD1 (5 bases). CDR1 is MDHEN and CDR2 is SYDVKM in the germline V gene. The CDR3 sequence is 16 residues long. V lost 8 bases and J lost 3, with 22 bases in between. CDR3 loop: CASFQSRIGGDYGYTF. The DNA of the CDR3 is TGTGCCAGCTTCCAATCCAGGATCGGAGGGGACTATGGCTACACCTTC.

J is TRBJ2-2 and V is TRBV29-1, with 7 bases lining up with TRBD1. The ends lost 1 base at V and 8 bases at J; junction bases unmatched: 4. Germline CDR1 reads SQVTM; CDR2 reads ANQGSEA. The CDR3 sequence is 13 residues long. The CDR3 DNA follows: TGCAGCGTTGAAGGGGACAGCCCGGGGGAGCTGTTTTTT. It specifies CSVEGDSPGELFF.

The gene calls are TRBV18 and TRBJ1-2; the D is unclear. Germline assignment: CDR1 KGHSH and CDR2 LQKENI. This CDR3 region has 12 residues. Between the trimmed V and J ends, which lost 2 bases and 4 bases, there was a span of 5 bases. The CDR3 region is CASSPEAYGYTF. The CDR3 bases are TGTGCCAGCTCACCAGAGGCCTATGGCTACACCTTC.

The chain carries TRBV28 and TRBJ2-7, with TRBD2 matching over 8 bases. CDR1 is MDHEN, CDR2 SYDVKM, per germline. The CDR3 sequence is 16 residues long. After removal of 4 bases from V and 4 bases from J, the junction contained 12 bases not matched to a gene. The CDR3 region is CASSSVGTSLWYEQYF. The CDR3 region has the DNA TGTGCCAGCAGTTCCGTCGGGACTAGTCTTTGGTACGAGCAGTACTTC.

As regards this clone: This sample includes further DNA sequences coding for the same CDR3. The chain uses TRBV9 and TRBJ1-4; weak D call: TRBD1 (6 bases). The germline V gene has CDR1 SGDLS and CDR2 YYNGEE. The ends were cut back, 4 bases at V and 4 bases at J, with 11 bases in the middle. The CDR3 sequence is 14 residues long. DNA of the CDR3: TGTGCCAGCAGCAAGACAGGTCTTAATGAAAAACTGTTTTTT. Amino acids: CASSKTGLNEKLFF.

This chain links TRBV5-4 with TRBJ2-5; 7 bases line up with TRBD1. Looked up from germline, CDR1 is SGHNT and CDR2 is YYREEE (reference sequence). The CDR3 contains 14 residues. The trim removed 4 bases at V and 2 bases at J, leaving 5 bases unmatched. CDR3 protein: CASSEGQIQETQYF. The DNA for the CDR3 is TGTGCCAGCAGCGAGGGACAGATACAAGAGACCCAGTACTTC.

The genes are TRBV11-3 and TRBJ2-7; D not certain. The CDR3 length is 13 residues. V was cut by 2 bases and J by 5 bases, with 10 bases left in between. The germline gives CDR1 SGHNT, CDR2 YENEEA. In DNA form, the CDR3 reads TGTGCCAGCAGCTTATATTCGGGTGACGAGCAGTACTTC. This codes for CASSLYSGDEQYF.

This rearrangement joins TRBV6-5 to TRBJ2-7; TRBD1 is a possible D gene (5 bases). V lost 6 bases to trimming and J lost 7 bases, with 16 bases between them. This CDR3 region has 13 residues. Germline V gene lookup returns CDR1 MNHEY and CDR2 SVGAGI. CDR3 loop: CASRLVGLGEQYF. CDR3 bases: TGTGCCAGCAGGCTCGTGGGGCTGGGGGAGCAGTACTTC.

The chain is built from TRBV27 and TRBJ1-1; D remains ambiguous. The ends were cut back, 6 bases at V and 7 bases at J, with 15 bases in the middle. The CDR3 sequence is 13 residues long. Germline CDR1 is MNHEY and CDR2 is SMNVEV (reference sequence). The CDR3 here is CASRRTRRDEAFF. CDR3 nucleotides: TGTGCCAGCAGGCGGACCAGAAGGGATGAAGCTTTCTTT.

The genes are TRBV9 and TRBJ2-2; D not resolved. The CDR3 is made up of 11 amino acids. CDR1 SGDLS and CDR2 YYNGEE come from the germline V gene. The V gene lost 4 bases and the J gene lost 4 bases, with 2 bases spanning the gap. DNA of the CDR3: TGTGCCAGCAGCATCACCGGGGAGCTGTTTTTT. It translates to CASSITGELFF.

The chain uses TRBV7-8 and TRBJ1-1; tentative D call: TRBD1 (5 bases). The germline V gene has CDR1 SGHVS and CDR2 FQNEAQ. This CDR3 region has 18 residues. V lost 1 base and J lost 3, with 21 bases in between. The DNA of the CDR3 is TGTGCCAGCAGCTTAGTAGCCGGGGGTCGCATAGTAGACACTGAAGCTTTCTTT. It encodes CASSLVAGGRIVDTEAFF.

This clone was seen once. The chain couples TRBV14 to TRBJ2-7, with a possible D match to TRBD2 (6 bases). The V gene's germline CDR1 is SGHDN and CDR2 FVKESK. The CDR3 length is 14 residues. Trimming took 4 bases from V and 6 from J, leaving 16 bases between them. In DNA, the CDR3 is TGTGCCAGCAGCCCTACTAGCTTAAGGGCCGAGCAGTACTTC. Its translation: CASSPTSLRAEQYF.

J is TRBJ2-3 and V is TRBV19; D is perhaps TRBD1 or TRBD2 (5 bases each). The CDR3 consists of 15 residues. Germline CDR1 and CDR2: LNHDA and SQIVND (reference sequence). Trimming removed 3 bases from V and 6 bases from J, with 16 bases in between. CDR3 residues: CASSIRDALDDTQYF. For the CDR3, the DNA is TGTGCCAGTAGTATTAGGGACGCCCTGGACGATACGCAGTATTTT.

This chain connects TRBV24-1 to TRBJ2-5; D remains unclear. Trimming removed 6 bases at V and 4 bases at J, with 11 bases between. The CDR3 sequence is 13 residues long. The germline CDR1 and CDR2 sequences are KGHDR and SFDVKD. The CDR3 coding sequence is TGTGCCACCAGTCTAGGGCCCCGAGAGACCCAGTACTTC. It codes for CATSLGPRETQYF.

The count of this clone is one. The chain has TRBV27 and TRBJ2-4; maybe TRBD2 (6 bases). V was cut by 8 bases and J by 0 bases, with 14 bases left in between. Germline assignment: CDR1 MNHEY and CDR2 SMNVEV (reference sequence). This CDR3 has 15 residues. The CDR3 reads CASRGLSVAKNIQYF. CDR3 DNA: TGTGCCAGCCGGGGACTGAGCGTAGCCAAAAACATTCAGTACTTC.

The CDR3, as DNA: TGTGCCAGCTCACGCGGAGGGACCTTAAGCTCCTATAATTCACCCCTCCACTTT. Its protein product is CASSRGGTLSSYNSPLHF. The chain couples TRBV18 to TRBJ1-6; tentatively, D is TRBD1 (5 bases). Per germline, CDR1 KGHSH and CDR2 LQKENI. V dropped 4 bases and J dropped 0 bases, with 16 bases sitting between them. The CDR3 loop spans 18 amino acids.

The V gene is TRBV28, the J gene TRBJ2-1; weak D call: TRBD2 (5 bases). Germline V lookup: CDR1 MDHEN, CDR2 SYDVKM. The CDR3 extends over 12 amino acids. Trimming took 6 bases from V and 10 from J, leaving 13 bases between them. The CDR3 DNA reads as TGTGCCAGCAGATCACTAGGTCGAGAGCAGTTCTTC. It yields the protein CASRSLGREQFF. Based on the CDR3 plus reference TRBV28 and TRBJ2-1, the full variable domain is DVKVTQSSRYLVKRTGEKVFLECVQDMDHENMFWYRQDPGLGLRLIYFSYDVKMKEKGDIPEGYSVSREKKERFSLILESASTNQTSMYLCASRSLGREQFFGPGTRLTVL.